A single sample is the source of the 12 T cell receptor beta chains below, sequenced in a study of blood T cell repertoires in COVID-19. Libraries were prepared by immunoSEQ multiplex PCR; TCRdb keeps only in-frame clonotypes and omits some of them. The table shows around 300,000 clones, with 80% to 90% occurring only once. Sequences were obtained from peripheral blood. These receptors were collected from a man between 45 and 60 years old with active or convalescent COVID-19.

The chain uses TRBV7-9 and TRBJ1-4; 7 bases line up with TRBD1. This CDR3 is 16 amino acids long. Trimming took 5 bases from V and 7 from J; bases not matched to a gene: 13. Germline CDR1 reads SEHNR; CDR2 reads FQNEAQ (reference sequence). Here the CDR3 DNA reads TGTGCCAGCAGCCGAACCCCGACAGGGCTGAGTGAAAAACTGTTTTTT. Amino acids: CASSRTPTGLSEKLFF.

V and J are TRBV4-2 and TRBJ2-5; no reliable D call. This CDR3 has 15 residues. Trimming removed 3 bases at V and 3 bases at J, with 14 bases between. Germline lookup yields CDR1 LGHNA and CDR2 YNFKEQ. CDR3 in DNA: TGTGCCAGCAGCCAGACGACCGACATAGAAGAGACCCAGTACTTC. It encodes CASSQTTDIEETQYF.

This chain connects TRBV28 to TRBJ1-2, with D tentatively TRBD1 (6 bases). CDR1 is MDHEN and CDR2 is SYDVKM in the germline V gene. The germline V and J ends were trimmed by 6 bases and 3 bases, with 17 bases remaining between them. This CDR3 is built from 15 residues. The CDR3 sequence: CASRGAPALYYGYTF. The CDR3, as DNA: TGTGCCAGCAGGGGGGCCCCCGCGCTATACTATGGCTACACCTTC.

J is TRBJ1-3 and V is TRBV10-3; TRBD1 matches at 10 bases. The CDR3 has 18 amino acids. The germline V gene has CDR1 ENHRY and CDR2 SYGVKD. With 0 bases clipped from V and 0 bases from J, the junction kept 5 bases outside the gene matches. This chain's CDR3 is CAISESWGQGISGNTIYF. The CDR3 DNA sequence: TGTGCCATCAGTGAGTCGTGGGGACAGGGGATCTCTGGAAACACCATATATTTT.

The chain has TRBV5-1 and TRBJ1-1; 7 nucleotides match TRBD1. CDR3 length: 16 residues. V gave up 4 bases and J gave up 2 bases; unmatched junction bases: 11. The germline CDR1 and CDR2 sequences are SGHRS and YFSETQ. The CDR3 loop reads CASSHPYRGGNTEAFF. The CDR3 DNA follows: TGCGCCAGCAGCCACCCCTACAGGGGCGGTAACACTGAAGCTTTCTTT.

This clone was observed once. V and J are TRBV2 and TRBJ2-3; possible D gene TRBD2, 5 bases. Trimming cost V 3 bases and J 4 bases, with 17 bases left between them. This CDR3 region has 16 residues. Germline V CDR1 and CDR2: SNHLY, FYNNEI. CDR3 nucleotide sequence: TGTGCCAGCAGTGAGAGGAGGCAGGCTATCTCAGATACGCAGTATTTT. Encoded protein: CASSERRQAISDTQYF.

The chain employs TRBV3-1 (or the pseudogene TRBV3-2) and TRBJ1-3; TRBD1 matches at 9 bases. Trimming removed 4 bases from V and 2 bases from J; junction bases left unmatched: 3. The CDR3 contains 15 residues. In germline, CDR1 is LGHDT, CDR2 YNNKEL (reference sequence). CDR3 sequence reads: CASSLGTGTGNTIYF. The CDR3 DNA reads TGTGCCAGCAGCCTCGGGACAGGGACTGGAAACACCATATATTTT.

The J gene is TRBJ2-2, the V gene TRBV11-2; 13 bases agree with TRBD2. The ends lost 6 bases at V and 0 bases at J; junction bases unmatched: 10. Looked up from germline, CDR1 is SGHAT and CDR2 is FQNNGV. The CDR3 is 19 residues long. CDR3 amino acids: CASRGLAGAFSANTGELFF. CDR3 DNA sequence: TGTGCCAGCAGAGGACTAGCGGGAGCATTCTCCGCGAACACCGGGGAGCTGTTTTTT.

The chain employs TRBV6-5 and TRBJ1-3; a weak D match, TRBD1 (6 bases). The CDR3 has 15 residues. Trimming removed 2 bases at V and 2 bases at J, with 10 bases between. The germline V gene has CDR1 MNHEY and CDR2 SVGAGI. The DNA of the CDR3 is TGTGCCAGCAGTTACCCCAGGGGCGCTGGAAACACCATATATTTT. The encoded protein is CASSYPRGAGNTIYF.

The V call is TRBV19, the J call TRBJ1-5; TRBD1 is a possible D gene (6 bases). The V end lost 0 bases, the J end lost 3 bases, and 12 bases lay between the germline ends. Germline CDR1 is LNHDA and CDR2 is SQIVND (reference sequence). This CDR3 contains 16 residues. CDR3 sequence (DNA): TGTGCCAGTAGTATAGATTGGCAGGGGAACAATCAGCCCCAGCATTTT. Residues: CASSIDWQGNNQPQHF.

This clone occurred once. This chain joins TRBV7-2 and TRBJ2-3, with a weak D call TRBD2 (5 bases). This CDR3 contains 16 residues. Germline V gene sequence: CDR1 SGHTA, CDR2 FQGNSA. V lost 5 bases to trimming and J lost 3 bases, with 18 bases between them. The CDR3, as DNA: TGTGCCAGCAGCCCAGGCTACGGGTCGGGAACAGATACGCAGTATTTT. It is translated as CASSPGYGSGTDTQYF.

The J gene is TRBJ1-2, the V gene TRBV28; D unclear. CDR1 is MDHEN, CDR2 SYDVKM, per germline. Trimming took off 5 bases at V and 4 bases at J, with 8 bases between the two ends. The CDR3 has 12 residues. CDR3 region: CASSTGVYGYTF. CDR3 DNA: TGTGCCAGCAGTACCGGGGTCTATGGCTACACCTTC.